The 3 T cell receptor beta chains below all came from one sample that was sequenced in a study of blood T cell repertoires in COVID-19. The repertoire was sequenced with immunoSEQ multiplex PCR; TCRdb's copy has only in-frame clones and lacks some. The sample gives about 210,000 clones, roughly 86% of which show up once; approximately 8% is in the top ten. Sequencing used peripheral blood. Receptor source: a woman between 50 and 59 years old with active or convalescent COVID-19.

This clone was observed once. The DNA for the CDR3 is TGTGCCAGCAGTGATGGTCAGAACTATGGCTACACCTTC. Translation gives CASSDGQNYGYTF. The V gene is TRBV6-1, the J gene TRBJ1-2; D unclear. V lost 3 bases and J 2 bases, leaving 7 bases between the germline ends. The length of the CDR3 is 13 residues. The germline gives CDR1 MNHNS, CDR2 SASEGT.

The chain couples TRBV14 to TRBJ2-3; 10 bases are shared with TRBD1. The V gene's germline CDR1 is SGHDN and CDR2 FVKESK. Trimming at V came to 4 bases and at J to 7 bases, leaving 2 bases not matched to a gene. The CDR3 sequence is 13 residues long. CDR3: CASSPGQGHTQYF. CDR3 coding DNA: TGTGCCAGCAGCCCGGGACAGGGGCATACGCAGTATTTT.

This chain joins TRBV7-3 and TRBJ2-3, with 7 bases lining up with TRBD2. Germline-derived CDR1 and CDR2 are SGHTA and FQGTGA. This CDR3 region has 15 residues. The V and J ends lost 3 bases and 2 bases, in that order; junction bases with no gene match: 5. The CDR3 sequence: CASSLERGSTDTQYF. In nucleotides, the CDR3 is TGTGCCAGCAGCTTGGAGCGGGGTTCCACAGATACGCAGTATTTT.